The 22 T cell receptor beta chains in this list originate from one sample, sequenced in a study of identifying expanded T cells in peripheral blood. Generated by immunoSEQ multiplex PCR, the TCRdb table keeps only in-frame clones and is missing some. Among about 82,000 clones listed, about 87% were seen once. Input material: blood. These receptors all stem from a person between 18 and 75 years old in good health.

V and J are TRBV7-9 and TRBJ1-1; 9 positions match TRBD1. From germline, CDR1 is SEHNR and CDR2 FQNEAQ (reference sequence). The trim removed 3 bases at V and 4 bases at J, leaving 6 bases unmatched. This CDR3 is 15 amino acids long. The CDR3 DNA sequence: TGTGCCAGCAGCTTGGGGGACAGGGATAGCACTGAAGCTTTCTTT. This gives the protein CASSLGDRDSTEAFF.

The chain uses TRBV29-1 and TRBJ1-1; the D is unclear. V lost 7 bases to trimming and J lost 0 bases, with 12 bases between them. The germline V gene has CDR1 SQVTM and CDR2 ANQGSEA. The CDR3 has 13 amino acids. Written as DNA, the CDR3 is TGCAGCGCCGAAGACATAATGAACACTGAAGCTTTCTTT. Translation gives CSAEDIMNTEAFF.

The genes are TRBV13 and TRBJ2-3; a weak D match, TRBD1 (5 bases). V was pared by 7 bases and J by 1 base, with 12 bases between. The CDR3 runs 14 residues. Germline V gene lookup returns CDR1 PRHDT and CDR2 FYEKMQ (reference sequence). The CDR3: CASTPQGRTDTQYF. The CDR3 nucleotides read TGTGCCAGCACCCCCCAGGGCCGCACAGATACGCAGTATTTT.

The rearrangement joins TRBV5-6 to TRBJ1-3; D remains ambiguous. Trimming took 1 base from V and 1 from J, leaving 15 bases between them. Looked up from germline, CDR1 is SGHDT and CDR2 is YYEEEE. This CDR3 has 17 residues. The CDR3 sequence is CASSLRLQTFSGNTIYF. Written as DNA, the CDR3 is TGTGCCAGCAGCTTGCGGTTGCAGACCTTTTCTGGAAACACCATATATTTT.

The chain couples TRBV6-6 to TRBJ1-3; D is unclear. Germline V CDR1 and CDR2: MNHNY, SVGAGI (reference sequence). There are 14 residues in the CDR3. Trimming stripped 6 bases from V and 8 bases from J, with 17 bases between. The CDR3: CASRSAQPGYTIYF. The CDR3 nucleotides are TGTGCCAGCAGATCGGCGCAGCCGGGGTACACCATATATTTT.

V usage is TRBV6-5 and J usage is TRBJ1-2; TRBD1 matches 7 bases. The germline V gene encodes CDR1 MNHEY and CDR2 SVGAGI. CDR3 length: 14 residues. The junction had 10 bases not matched to a gene; V was cut back by 7 bases and J by 5 bases. The DNA for the CDR3 is TGTGCCAGCAAGAACCGACAGGGCCGGTATGGCTACACCTTC. It specifies CASKNRQGRYGYTF.

The J gene is TRBJ1-4, the V gene TRBV15, with D uncertain. This CDR3 has 16 residues. V gave up 0 bases and J gave up 5 bases, with 13 bases separating them. Germline V CDR1 and CDR2: LNHNV, YYDKDF (reference sequence). The CDR3 DNA follows: TGTGCCACCAGCAGAGATCTTGGCAGCATGAATGAAAAACTGTTTTTT. It is translated as CATSRDLGSMNEKLFF.

This sequence joins TRBV6-1 and TRBJ1-3, with D uncertain. The V end lost 7 bases, the J end lost 1 base, and 11 bases lay between the germline ends. Per germline, CDR1 MNHNS and CDR2 SASEGT. This CDR3 is 14 amino acids long. In DNA form, the CDR3 reads TGTGCCAGCACTGACGGGGTTTCTGGAAACACCATATATTTT. This gives the protein CASTDGVSGNTIYF.

This clone occurred once. J is TRBJ1-6 and V is TRBV5-4; 9 bases agree with TRBD1. V lost 3 bases and J lost 6; bases outside the gene matches: 10. This CDR3 is 17 amino acids long. The germline gives CDR1 SGHNT, CDR2 YYREEE (reference sequence). The CDR3 nucleotides are TGTGCCAGCAGCTCGGGGGGGGACAGGGCGCTTAATTCACCCCTCCACTTT. Translation: CASSSGGDRALNSPLHF.

The chain links TRBV27 to TRBJ1-1; 9 bases map to TRBD1. V lost 4 bases, J lost 3 bases, and 15 bases stayed unmatched. This CDR3 contains 18 residues. Germline lookup yields CDR1 MNHEY and CDR2 SMNVEV (reference sequence). The CDR3 nucleotides are TGTGCCAGCAGTTCCGAACCAAGGGACAGGGAGGTAGACACTGAAGCTTTCTTT. Translation: CASSSEPRDREVDTEAFF.

The chain links TRBV5-1 to TRBJ1-3, with D perhaps TRBD1 (6 bases). The germline V and J ends were trimmed by 2 bases and 1 base, with 7 bases remaining between them. The CDR3 covers 14 residues. Germline-derived CDR1 and CDR2 are SGHRS and YFSETQ. The CDR3 DNA is TGCGCCAGCAGCTTCGGACAGTCTGGAAACACCATATATTTT. Translated: CASSFGQSGNTIYF.

J is TRBJ1-4 and V is TRBV2; 7 nucleotides line up with TRBD1. In germline, CDR1 is SNHLY, CDR2 FYNNEI. The CDR3 spans 12 residues. Trimming at V came to 8 bases and at J to 8 bases, leaving 5 bases not matched to a gene. The CDR3 DNA is TGTGCCAGCGGGACAGATGGGGAAAAACTGTTTTTT. As protein: CASGTDGEKLFF.

V is TRBV18 and J is TRBJ1-4, with TRBD1 matching over 10 bases. From germline, CDR1 is KGHSH and CDR2 LQKENI. Trimming took 6 bases from V and 8 from J; bases not matched to a gene: 9. The CDR3 has 15 amino acids. The CDR3 here is CASSRQGAAQEKLFF. CDR3 in DNA: TGTGCCAGCTCGCGACAGGGGGCGGCCCAAGAAAAACTGTTTTTT.

The chain combines TRBV18 with TRBJ1-1, with 11 bases matching TRBD1. J was trimmed by 5 bases and V by 3 bases; bases with no gene match: 5. The germline V gene has CDR1 KGHSH and CDR2 LQKENI. The length of the CDR3 is 15 residues. CDR3 protein: CASSPGQGARTEAFF. The CDR3 DNA reads as TGTGCCAGCTCACCTGGACAGGGGGCGAGGACTGAAGCTTTCTTT. Full variable domain (remainder filled in from reference TRBV18 and TRBJ1-1): NAGVMQNPRHLVRRRGQEARLRCSPMKGHSHVYWYRQLPEEGLKFMVYLQKENIIDESGMPKERFSAEFPKEGPSILRIQQVVRGDSAAYFCASSPGQGARTEAFFGQGTRLTVV.

This clone showed up just once. The rearrangement uses TRBV13 and TRBJ2-1, with 9 bases matching TRBD2. This CDR3 has 16 residues. Germline V gene sequence: CDR1 PRHDT, CDR2 FYEKMQ (reference sequence). Unmatched junction bases numbered 7, after V lost 5 bases and J lost 2 bases. The CDR3 bases are TGTGCCAGCAGCACCCTGACTAGCGGTGCCTACAATGAGCAGTTCTTC. Its protein product is CASSTLTSGAYNEQFF.

The rearrangement links TRBV30 to TRBJ1-3; D not resolved. Trimming pared 0 bases from V and 5 bases from J, leaving 11 bases between. CDR3 size: 14 residues. The germline V gene has CDR1 GTSNPN and CDR2 SVGIG (reference sequence). CDR3 in DNA: TGTGCCTGGAGTGTGGCCCTACCAAGAAACACCATATATTTT. Its translation: CAWSVALPRNTIYF.

The chain couples TRBV2 to TRBJ1-4; 11 bases are shared with TRBD1. Germline trimming cut 10 bases from V and 10 bases from J; bases unmatched to any gene: 8. The CDR3 runs to 13 residues. CDR1 is SNHLY, CDR2 FYNNEI, per germline. The CDR3 is CAIRDRGTGKLFF. The CDR3 DNA is TGTGCCATCAGGGACAGGGGGACGGGAAAACTGTTTTTT.

The chain carries TRBV7-7 and TRBJ2-2; D gene ambiguous. V lost 1 base to trimming and J lost 8 bases, with 8 bases between them. The germline gives CDR1 SSHAT, CDR2 FNYEAQ (reference sequence). The CDR3 extends over 13 amino acids. Written as DNA, the CDR3 is TGTGCCAGCAGCTTAGGGGCTGGAGGGGAGCTGTTTTTT. This codes for CASSLGAGGELFF.

The chain is built from TRBV27 and TRBJ1-1, with D maybe TRBD1 (6 bases). In germline, CDR1 is MNHEY, CDR2 SMNVEV (reference sequence). The CDR3 covers 14 residues. V shed 3 bases and J shed 1 base, with 9 bases lying between them. As DNA, the CDR3 is TGTGCCAGCAGTTTTGGGGGCCGGAACACTGAAGCTTTCTTT. This gives the protein CASSFGGRNTEAFF.

CDR3 DNA sequence: TGTGCCAGCAGCTGGACCGGGACAGGAAGCTCCTACGAGCAGTACTTC. Protein: CASSWTGTGSSYEQYF. This chain links TRBV7-2 with TRBJ2-7; TRBD1 agrees at 8 bases. The V gene end was trimmed by 4 bases and the J gene end by 0 bases; junction bases not matched to a gene: 8. The CDR3 is made up of 16 amino acids. The germline CDR1 and CDR2 sequences are SGHTA and FQGNSA.

The rearrangement uses TRBV10-3 and TRBJ2-7; 7 bases fit TRBD2. Germline CDR1 ENHRY, CDR2 SYGVKD. With V trimmed by 3 bases and J by 2 bases, 4 bases remained unmatched. CDR3 length equals 14 residues. DNA for the CDR3: TGTGCCATCAGTGATCGGGGGGATCCCTACGAGCAGTACTTC. It translates to CAISDRGDPYEQYF.

The chain has TRBV18 and TRBJ1-4; no reliable D call. The CDR3 has 14 residues. Germline V gene sequence: CDR1 KGHSH, CDR2 LQKENI. The V end was cut by 3 bases, the J end by 4 bases, with 9 bases between. For the CDR3, the DNA is TGTGCCAGCTCACCGGCGGGGAGTAATGAAAAACTGTTTTTT. This gives the protein CASSPAGSNEKLFF.